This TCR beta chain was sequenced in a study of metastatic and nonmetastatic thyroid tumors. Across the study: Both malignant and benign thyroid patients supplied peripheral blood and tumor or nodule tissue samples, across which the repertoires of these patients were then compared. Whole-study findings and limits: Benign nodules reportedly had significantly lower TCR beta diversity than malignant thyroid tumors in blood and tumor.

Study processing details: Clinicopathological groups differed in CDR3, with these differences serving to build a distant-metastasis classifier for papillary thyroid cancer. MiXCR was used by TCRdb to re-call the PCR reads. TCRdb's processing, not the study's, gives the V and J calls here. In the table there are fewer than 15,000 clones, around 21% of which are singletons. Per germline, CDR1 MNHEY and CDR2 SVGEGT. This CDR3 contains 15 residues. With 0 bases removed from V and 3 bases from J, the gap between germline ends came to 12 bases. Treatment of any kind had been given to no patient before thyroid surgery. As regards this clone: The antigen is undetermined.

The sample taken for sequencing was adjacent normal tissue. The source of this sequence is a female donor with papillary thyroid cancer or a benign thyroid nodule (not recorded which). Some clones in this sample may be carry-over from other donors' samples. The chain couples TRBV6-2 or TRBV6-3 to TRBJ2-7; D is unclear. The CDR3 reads CASSYSAETSYEQYF. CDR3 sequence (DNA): TGTGCCAGCAGTTACTCGGCAGAAACCAGCTACGAGCAGTACTTC.